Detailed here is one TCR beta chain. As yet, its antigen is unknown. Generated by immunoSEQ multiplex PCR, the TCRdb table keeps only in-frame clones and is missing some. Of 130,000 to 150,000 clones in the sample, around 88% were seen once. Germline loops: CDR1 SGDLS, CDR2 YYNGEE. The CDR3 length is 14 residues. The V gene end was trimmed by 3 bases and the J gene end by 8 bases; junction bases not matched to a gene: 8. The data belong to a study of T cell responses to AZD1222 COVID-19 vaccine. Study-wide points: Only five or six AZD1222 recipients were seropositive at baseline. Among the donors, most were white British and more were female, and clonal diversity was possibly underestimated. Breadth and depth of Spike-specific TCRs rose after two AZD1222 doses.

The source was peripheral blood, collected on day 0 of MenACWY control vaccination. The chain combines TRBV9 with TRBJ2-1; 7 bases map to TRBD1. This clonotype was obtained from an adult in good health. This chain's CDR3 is CASSDAGTAYEQFF. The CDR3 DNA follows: TGTGCCAGCAGCGACGCCGGGACAGCTTATGAGCAGTTCTTC.